Only a few counts were recorded for the clone carrying this T cell receptor (beta chain). Its antigen remains unknown. The germline V gene encodes CDR1 ENHRY and CDR2 SYGVKD. There are 15 residues in the CDR3. The authors incorporated unique molecular identifiers into the TCR beta cDNA libraries. TCRdb fed the PCR reads into MiXCR, producing one record per CDR3 protein. The sample records about 820,000 distinct CDR3 sequences, 53% being singletons. These data originate in a study of post-analysis software for immune sequencing data. General study findings and limits: With TRBV5-6, TRBV5-1 and TRBV20-1 included, about five TRBV segments were more frequent in patients than in controls.

The sample taken for sequencing was blood. The clonotype originates from a girl under 18 with multiple sclerosis. The J gene is TRBJ2-7, the V gene TRBV10-3; D gene ambiguous. Near its end, the DNA agrees better with TRBJ2-5, so the J call may be wrong. The CDR3 spells CAISEGSSLGETQYF. In DNA form, the CDR3 reads TGTGCCATCAGTGAAGGGTCATCTTTGGGAGAGACCCAGTACTTC.